The present T cell receptor beta chain was sequenced within a study of blood T cell repertoires in COVID-19. Overall study context: The cDNA or gDNA used as material had been derived from T cells, B-cell-depleted T cells, or PBMCs.

Clones were sequenced by immunoSEQ multiplex PCR, and TCRdb holds only the in-frame ones, with some missing. Among around 170,000 clones listed, just under 80% were seen once. From germline, CDR1 is MNHNS and CDR2 SASEGT. V dropped 1 base and J dropped 7 bases, with 17 bases sitting between them. The CDR3 runs to 15 residues. The rearrangement links TRBV6-1 to TRBJ2-7; tentative D call: TRBD1 (6 bases). The TCR sequence derives from a man between 70 and 80 years old with active or convalescent COVID-19. The sample consisted of peripheral blood. In DNA, the CDR3 is TGTGCCAGCAGTGAAGTTGGCAGGGGAGTAGGTGAGCAGTACTTC. It yields the protein CASSEVGRGVGEQYF.